One and the same sample provided the 2 T cell receptor beta chains below, sequenced in a study of shared clonotypes between healthy human individuals. Clones were sequenced by immunoSEQ multiplex PCR, and TCRdb holds only the in-frame ones, with some missing. Of around 720,000 clones in the sample, around four fifths were seen once. Source material: memory CD4+ T cells sorted from blood. Noted subset: CD45RA-negative fraction. Receptors originate from a woman aged 25 to 39 in good health.

This clone was seen only a few times. This chain links TRBV28 with TRBJ2-7; perhaps TRBD1 as D (6 bases). This CDR3 has 15 amino acids. CDR1 MDHEN and CDR2 SYDVKM come from the germline V gene. Between the trimmed V and J ends, which lost 5 bases and 3 bases, there was a span of 17 bases. The chain's CDR3 is CASSLADRTDYEQYF. DNA of the CDR3: TGTGCCAGCAGTCTTGCGGATAGGACAGACTACGAGCAGTACTTC.

The chain couples TRBV5-6 to TRBJ2-2; 7 bases match TRBD1. Trimming took 1 base from V and 1 from J; bases not matched to a gene: 7. Germline CDR1 reads SGHDT; CDR2 reads YYEEEE. The CDR3 is made up of 17 amino acids. The CDR3 region has the DNA TGTGCCAGCAGCTTGTACAGGGGCGGCTTGAACACCGGGGAGCTGTTTTTT. Translation gives CASSLYRGGLNTGELFF. The full variable domain, in which reference TRBV5-6 and TRBJ2-2 provide the parts outside the CDR3, is DAGVTQSPTHLIKTRGQQVTLRCSPKSGHDTVSWYQQALGQGPQFIFQYYEEEERQRGNFPDRFSGHQFPNYSSELNVNALLLGDSALYLCASSLYRGGLNTGELFFGEGSRLTVL.